Listed below are T cell receptor beta chains from one sample, sequenced in a study of metastatic and nonmetastatic thyroid tumors. TCRdb re-called the PCR reads with MiXCR. The profile shows about 92,000 clones, under 15% of them singletons. Material: blood. These receptors all stem from a female donor with papillary thyroid cancer or a benign thyroid nodule (not recorded which). Some clones in this sample may be carry-over from other donors' samples. CDR3s include the opening cysteine and the closing phenylalanine or tryptophan. A D gene is named only where the DNA matches it firmly. Size values are once, few and many counts, or a class for expanded clones, and some rows have none.

CDR3: CASSRNRDRTYGYTF
DNA: TGTGCCAGCAGCCGAAACCGGGACAGGACATATGGCTACACCTTC
V: TRBV11-2
size: NA
J: TRBJ1-2
D: TRBD1

CDR3: CASSFHQRRWGSGELFF
DNA: TGTGCCAGCAGTTTCCACCAACGGCGGTGGGGGTCCGGGGAGCTGTTTTTT
V: TRBV7-3
size: NA
J: TRBJ2-2
D: NA

CDR3: CSVSTVASMNTEAFF
DNA: TGCAGCGTGTCCACAGTGGCTTCGATGAACACTGAAGCTTTCTTT
V: TRBV29-1
size: many
J: TRBJ1-1
D: NA

CDR3: CASSYSVGAEAFF
DNA: TGTGCCAGCAGTTACTCGGTGGGGGCTGAAGCTTTCTTT
V: TRBV6-2/TRBV6-3
size: many
J: TRBJ1-1
D: NA

CDR3: CASSYRTLLREAFF
DNA: TGTGCCAGCAGTTACCGAACTCTCTTGAGGGAGGCTTTCTTT
V: TRBV6-2/TRBV6-3
size: few
J: TRBJ1-1
D: NA

CDR3: CASSPRQGHFYTF
DNA: TGTGCCAGTAGTCCCCGACAGGGGCATTTCTACACCTTC
V: TRBV19
size: few
J: TRBJ1-2
D: TRBD1

CDR3: CASSTSRDRPNTEAFF
DNA: TGTGCCAGTAGTACTTCGCGGGACCGACCGAACACTGAAGCTTTCTTT
V: TRBV19
size: many
J: TRBJ1-1
D: NA

CDR3: CASSETSGVEQYF
DNA: TGTGCCAGCAGCGAGACTAGCGGGGTCGAGCAGTACTTC
V: TRBV6-1
size: many
J: TRBJ2-7
D: TRBD2

CDR3: CASSAGDSWNTGELFF
DNA: TGTGCCAGCAGCGCGGGGGACTCTTGGAACACCGGGGAGCTGTTTTTT
V: TRBV3-1
size: NA
J: TRBJ2-2
D: TRBD2

CDR3: CASSEAARTVSYTF
DNA: TGTGCCAGCAGTGAAGCGGCCCGGACAGTAAGCTACACCTTC
V: TRBV6-1
size: many
J: TRBJ1-2
D: NA

CDR3: CASSLTTGVQETQYF
DNA: TGTGCCAGCAGCCTCACAACAGGGGTCCAAGAGACCCAGTACTTC
V: TRBV3-1
size: many
J: TRBJ2-5
D: TRBD1

CDR3: CASSPGQGYHEQYF
DNA: TGTGCCAGCAGTCCCGGACAGGGATACCACGAGCAGTACTTC
V: TRBV28
size: many
J: TRBJ2-7
D: TRBD1

CDR3: CASRPDRGLYEQFF
DNA: TGTGCCAGCAGACCGGACAGGGGGCTCTATGAGCAGTTCTTC
V: TRBV12-3/TRBV12-4
size: few
J: TRBJ2-1
D: TRBD1

CDR3: CSVGLGHSGNTIYF
DNA: TGCAGCGTTGGTTTAGGGCACTCTGGAAACACCATATATTTT
V: TRBV29-1
size: many
J: TRBJ1-3
D: NA

CDR3: CASSQANQPQHF
DNA: TGTGCCAGCTCCCAGGCGAATCAGCCCCAGCATTTT
V: TRBV7-2
size: many
J: TRBJ1-5
D: NA